Listed below are T cell receptor beta chains from one sample, sequenced in a study of CD8 T cells in Susac syndrome. Via MiXCR, TCRdb re-called the immunoSEQ multiplex PCR reads, giving one row per CDR3 protein. Here the sample spans some 120,000 distinct CDR3 sequences, about 95% being singletons. Sequencing was carried out using CD8+ T cells from PBMCs. These receptors were collected from a human donor with Susac syndrome. Both conserved end residues are part of each CDR3. D genes are given only for firm matches. Some rows mark clone size as missing; the rest say once, few, many or name a class of expanded clone.

>NA|TRBJ1-1|NA|TRBV7-9
CASSSDMNTEAFF
TGTGCCAGCAGCTCTGACATGAACACTGAAGCTTTCTTT
>NA|TRBJ1-1|NA|TRBV7-9
CASSFGQMNTEAFF
TGTGCCAGCAGCTTCGGGCAGATGAACACTGAAGCTTTCTTT
>NA|TRBJ2-7|NA|TRBV30
CAWTRDGEQYF
TGTGCCTGGACCAGGGATGGCGAGCAGTACTTC
>NA|TRBJ2-2|TRBD1|TRBV20-1
CSASSDRESGELFF
TGCAGTGCTAGCTCGGACAGGGAATCCGGGGAGCTGTTTTTT
>NA|TRBJ2-7|NA|TRBV20-1
CSARRGDYEQYF
TGCAGTGCTAGAAGGGGGGACTACGAGCAGTACTTC
>once|TRBJ2-1|NA|TRBV14
CASSQEGRDEQFF
TGTGCCAGCAGCCAAGAAGGGCGGGATGAGCAGTTCTTC
>NA|TRBJ2-1|TRBD2|TRBV6-4
CASSDIRGGPGEQFF
TGTGCCAGCAGTGACATTCGGGGGGGGCCGGGTGAGCAGTTCTTC
>NA|TRBJ1-5|TRBD1|TRBV6-5
CASSYGQGNQPQHF
TGTGCCAGCAGTTACGGACAGGGAAATCAGCCCCAGCATTTT
>once|TRBJ2-1|TRBD2|TRBV20-1
CSARDLGGRADEQFF
TGCAGTGCTAGAGATCTGGGCGGGAGGGCCGATGAGCAGTTCTTC
>once|TRBJ2-5|NA|TRBV4-3
CASSQVRGETQYF
TGCGCCAGCAGCCAAGTGCGTGGAGAGACCCAGTACTTC
>once|TRBJ2-1|NA|TRBV7-8
CASTPSGLPWQFF
TGTGCCAGCACCCCCTCGGGACTTCCGTGGCAGTTCTTC
>NA|TRBJ2-1|TRBD2|TRBV4-3
CASSPKYGTSGNEQFF
TGCGCCAGCAGCCCAAAGTATGGGACTAGCGGAAATGAGCAGTTCTTC
>once|TRBJ2-3|NA|TRBV20-1
CSGIDRNTQYF
TGCAGTGGGATAGACAGAAATACGCAGTATTTT
>NA|TRBJ2-1|NA|TRBV12-3/TRBV12-4
CASTEGESSYNEQFF
TGTGCCAGCACCGAGGGGGAGAGCTCCTACAATGAGCAGTTCTTC
>NA|TRBJ2-3|TRBD2|TRBV12-3/TRBV12-4
CASSLGNSGADTQYF
TGTGCCAGCAGTTTAGGGAACAGCGGGGCAGATACGCAGTATTTT
>NA|TRBJ2-7|NA|TRBV3-1
CASSPGTVNYEQYF
TGTGCCAGCAGCCCCGGGACTGTTAACTACGAGCAGTACTTC
>NA|TRBJ1-1|NA|TRBV9
CASSVALGARAEAFF
TGTGCCAGCAGCGTAGCTCTGGGGGCCAGGGCTGAAGCTTTCTTT
>NA|TRBJ2-1|TRBD2|TRBV13
CASSLVSGHSSYNEQFF
TGTGCCAGCAGCTTAGTTAGCGGGCATAGCTCCTACAATGAGCAGTTCTTC
>few|TRBJ2-7|TRBD1|TRBV5-1
CASSQGDSTYEQYF
TGCGCCAGCAGCCAGGGGGACAGTACCTACGAGCAGTACTTC
>NA|TRBJ2-7|TRBD2|TRBV5-6
CASSLKGTSPYEQYF
TGTGCCAGCAGCTTGAAGGGGACTAGTCCTTACGAGCAGTACTTC
>NA|TRBJ1-4|NA|TRBV12-3/TRBV12-4
CASSLGDEEKLFF
TGTGCCAGCAGTTTAGGGGACGAGGAAAAACTGTTTTTT
>NA|TRBJ2-7|TRBD2|TRBV9
CASSVAVSSGEQYF
TGTGCCAGCAGCGTAGCTGTGTCTAGCGGCGAGCAGTACTTC
>NA|TRBJ2-3|NA|TRBV4-1
CASALKQASTDTQYF
TGCGCCAGCGCTCTCAAGCAAGCTAGCACAGATACGCAGTATTTT
>NA|TRBJ2-3|TRBD2|TRBV15
CATSRVRWSGGLGDTQYF
TGTGCCACCAGCAGAGTGCGATGGAGCGGGGGGCTGGGGGATACGCAGTATTTT
>NA|TRBJ2-5|NA|TRBV3-1
CASSQESETQYF
TGTGCCAGCAGCCAAGAGTCGGAGACCCAGTACTTC
>NA|TRBJ1-5|NA|TRBV30
CAWSDGNQPQHF
TGTGCCTGGTCGGACGGGAATCAGCCCCAGCATTTT
>NA|TRBJ1-2|NA|TRBV2
CASSEGEQSHQNGYTF
TGTGCCAGCAGTGAAGGCGAACAGTCCCACCAGAATGGCTACACCTTC
>NA|TRBJ1-2|TRBD1|TRBV12-3/TRBV12-4
CASRPRDRAYGYTF
TGTGCCAGCAGACCCCGGGACAGGGCCTATGGCTACACCTTC
>NA|TRBJ1-1|NA|TRBV5-8
CASSLRAFF
TGTGCCAGCAGCTTGCGGGCTTTCTTT
>NA|TRBJ1-5|NA|TRBV2
CASSEYVLAGSNQPQHF
TGTGCCAGCAGTGAGTATGTTCTGGCAGGTAGCAATCAGCCCCAGCATTTT
>NA|TRBJ2-7|NA|TRBV27
CASSLYGSYEQYF
TGTGCCAGCAGTTTATATGGCTCCTACGAGCAGTACTTC
>NA|TRBJ1-1|NA|TRBV5-4
CASWGEGRTEAFF
TGTGCCAGCTGGGGGGAGGGAAGGACTGAAGCTTTCTTT
>NA|TRBJ2-7|TRBD2|TRBV30
CAWSPGTNYEQYF
TGTGCCTGGAGTCCCGGGACTAACTACGAGCAGTACTTC
>NA|TRBJ2-1|NA|TRBV27
CASSLTLNEQFF
TGTGCCAGCAGTTTGACTCTCAATGAGCAGTTCTTC
>NA|TRBJ1-5|TRBD1|TRBV12-5
CASGLGDRYSNQPQHF
TGTGCTAGTGGTTTGGGGGACAGGTATAGCAATCAGCCCCAGCATTTT
>NA|TRBJ2-2|NA|TRBV24-1
CATSDYTESGELFF
TGTGCCACCAGTGATTACACGGAGTCCGGGGAGCTGTTTTTT
>NA|TRBJ1-1|NA|TRBV12-3/TRBV12-4
CATLGRNTEAFF
TGTGCCACCCTAGGCAGGAACACTGAAGCTTTCTTT
>NA|TRBJ2-1|TRBD2|TRBV5-1
CASSPGGAAYNEQFF
TGCGCCAGCAGCCCCGGGGGGGCCGCCTACAATGAGCAGTTCTTC
>once|TRBJ2-2|NA|TRBV28
CASSGFGRPNAGELFF
TGTGCCAGCAGTGGATTTGGACGGCCCAACGCGGGGGAGCTGTTTTTT
>NA|TRBJ2-1|TRBD1|TRBV6-4
CASSDSGTGGEQFF
TGTGCCAGCAGTGACTCTGGGACAGGGGGAGAGCAGTTCTTC
>once|TRBJ1-1|NA|TRBV4-2
CASSQEEYMNTEAFF
TGTGCCAGCAGCCAAGAGGAGTACATGAACACTGAAGCTTTCTTT
>NA|TRBJ2-7|NA|TRBV28
CASSLQGWAYEQYF
TGTGCCAGCAGTTTGCAGGGTTGGGCCTACGAGCAGTACTTC
>NA|TRBJ2-1|NA|TRBV4-2
CASSQDGQSSYNEQFF
TGTGCCAGCAGCCAAGATGGCCAGAGCTCCTACAATGAGCAGTTCTTC
>NA|TRBJ1-1|TRBD1|TRBV4-1
CASSPGQEGTEAFF
TGCGCCAGCAGCCCCGGACAGGAGGGAACTGAAGCTTTCTTT
>NA|TRBJ2-1|TRBD2|TRBV12-5
CASGRTSGRAREQFF
TGTGCTAGTGGCCGTACTAGCGGGAGGGCCCGTGAGCAGTTCTTC
>NA|TRBJ1-5|TRBD1|TRBV15
CATNQGQRYNQPQHF
TGTGCCACGAACCAGGGACAGCGGTACAATCAGCCCCAGCATTTT
>NA|TRBJ1-2|NA|TRBV6-5
CASSHSNVPVYGYTF
TGTGCCAGCAGCCATTCCAATGTCCCCGTCTATGGCTACACCTTC
>NA|TRBJ2-7|TRBD2|TRBV4-3
CASSQDPPGLSSYEQYF
TGCGCCAGCAGCCAAGACCCCCCGGGACTATCCTCCTACGAGCAGTACTTC
>NA|TRBJ2-3|TRBD1|TRBV7-7
CASSLRRDRSTDTQYF
TGTGCTAGCAGCTTACGCCGGGACAGAAGCACAGATACGCAGTATTTT
>once|TRBJ2-3|TRBD2|TRBV4-2
CASSPLAGSTDTQYF
TGTGCCAGCAGCCCACTAGCGGGGAGCACAGATACGCAGTATTTT
>NA|TRBJ2-5|TRBD2|TRBV5-1
CASSSGLQETQYF
TGCGCCAGCAGCTCGGGACTACAAGAGACCCAGTACTTC
>NA|TRBJ1-1|NA|TRBV4-2
CASSPPSPEAFF
TGTGCCAGCAGCCCCCCTAGTCCTGAAGCTTTCTTT
>NA|TRBJ2-3|NA|TRBV7-6
CASSPGQIGTDTQYF
TGTGCCAGCAGCCCCGGACAGATAGGGACAGATACGCAGTATTTT
>NA|TRBJ1-2|NA|TRBV27
CASSANPGVGYTF
TGTGCCAGCAGTGCCAATCCAGGGGTTGGCTACACCTTC
>NA|TRBJ2-1|TRBD2|TRBV7-2
CASSLVAGGGYEQFF
TGTGCCAGCAGCTTAGTAGCGGGGGGAGGCTATGAGCAGTTCTTC